This entry lists 14 T cell receptor beta chains sequenced from one sample in a study of blood T cell repertoires in COVID-19. Method: immunoSEQ multiplex PCR; TCRdb's copy keeps in-frame clones and lacks some. This table has a few hundred thousand clones, 75% to 90% appearing once. Source material: PBMCs or T cells enriched from blood (not recorded which). The receptors originated from a woman in her twenties or thirties who had recovered from COVID-19.

This clone was detected only once. V gene TRBV19 combines with J gene TRBJ2-2; no clear D gene. Germline loops: CDR1 LNHDA, CDR2 SQIVND (reference sequence). CDR3 length: 15 amino acids. Deletions cut 1 base from V and 0 bases from J, with 6 bases between. This chain's CDR3 is CASSIARSNTGELFF. As DNA, the CDR3 is TGTGCCAGTAGTATAGCCAGGTCGAACACCGGGGAGCTGTTTTTT. The full variable domain, rest sourced from reference TRBV19 and TRBJ2-2, is DGGITQSPKYLFRKEGQNVTLSCEQNLNHDAMYWYRQDPGQGLRLIYYSQIVNDFQKGDIAEGYSVSREKKESFPLTVTSAQKNPTAFYLCASSIARSNTGELFFGEGSRLTVL.

The V gene is TRBV7-9, the J gene TRBJ1-1; a weak D match, TRBD1 (6 bases). The germline gives CDR1 SEHNR, CDR2 FQNEAQ (reference sequence). This CDR3 contains 14 residues. V lost 5 bases to trimming and J lost 8 bases, with 18 bases between them. The CDR3 sequence: CASSTQGLISEAFF. The CDR3 DNA is TGTGCCAGCAGCACCCAGGGGTTAATATCCGAAGCTTTCTTT.

V is TRBV27 and J is TRBJ2-7, with D possibly matching TRBD1 (6 bases). This CDR3 is built from 14 residues. Trimming left V 4 bases short and J 0 bases short, with 10 bases between. CDR1 is MNHEY, CDR2 SMNVEV, per germline (reference sequence). The DNA for the CDR3 is TGTGCCAGCAGTTACACAGGGTACTCCTACGAGCAGTACTTC. Amino acids: CASSYTGYSYEQYF.

The chain carries TRBV28 and TRBJ1-2, with TRBD1 as a possible D gene (5 bases). Germline CDR1 is MDHEN and CDR2 is SYDVKM. The germline V and J ends were trimmed by 7 bases and 8 bases, with 23 bases remaining between them. CDR3 size: 15 residues. CDR3 sequence: CASISPWAGDRGYTF. DNA of the CDR3: TGTGCCAGCATTTCACCCTGGGCGGGGGATCGGGGCTACACCTTC.

This chain uses TRBV28 with TRBJ2-3, with 7 bases fitting TRBD2. The germline CDR1 and CDR2 sequences are MDHEN and SYDVKM. With 1 base clipped from V and 0 bases from J, the junction kept 7 bases outside the gene matches. The CDR3 sequence is 17 residues long. CDR3 in amino acids: CASSLSLLAASTDTQYF. Here the CDR3 DNA reads TGTGCCAGCAGTTTATCCCTCCTAGCGGCTAGCACAGATACGCAGTATTTT.

This clone was recorded a few times. This chain uses TRBV10-3 with TRBJ2-7; D is unresolved. The CDR3 has 14 residues. The V gene lost 4 bases and the J gene lost 6 bases, with 16 bases spanning the gap. The V gene's germline CDR1 is ENHRY and CDR2 SYGVKD. This CDR3 is CAISAYTLNLEQYF. CDR3 coding DNA: TGTGCCATCAGTGCCTACACACTAAACCTCGAGCAGTACTTC.

The chain uses TRBV6-1 and TRBJ1-3, with D unresolved. Germline CDR1 MNHNS, CDR2 SASEGT. The CDR3 sequence is 16 residues long. V was clipped by 4 bases and J by 0 bases, with 13 bases between them. Here the CDR3 reads CASSATLGSSGNTIYF. In nucleotides, the CDR3 is TGTGCCAGCAGTGCTACTCTTGGGAGCTCTGGAAACACCATATATTTT.

The chain carries TRBV25-1 and TRBJ1-2, with 7 positions matching TRBD1. Germline V lookup: CDR1 MGHDK, CDR2 SYGVNS. The ends lost 0 bases at V and 5 bases at J; junction bases unmatched: 6. The CDR3 consists of 15 residues. This CDR3 reads CASSEYRTGLYGYTF. CDR3 DNA sequence: TGTGCCAGCAGTGAATATCGGACAGGTCTTTATGGCTACACCTTC.

The J gene is TRBJ1-2, the V gene TRBV29-1; maybe TRBD1 (6 bases). The length of the CDR3 is 13 residues. Germline CDR1 SQVTM, CDR2 ANQGSEA. Trimming removed 6 bases from V and 8 bases from J, with 19 bases in between. Here the CDR3 DNA reads TGCAGCGTCCGAGCTTTACAGGGTGAAGGCTACACCTTC. This translates into CSVRALQGEGYTF.

The rearrangement links TRBV29-1 to TRBJ1-5, with D perhaps matching TRBD1 (6 bases). Germline V gene sequence: CDR1 SQVTM, CDR2 ANQGSEA. There are 13 residues in the CDR3. V gave up 4 bases and J gave up 0 bases, with 7 bases separating them. CDR3 sequence (DNA): TGCAGCGTTGCAGGGGCTAGCAATCAGCCCCAGCATTTT. Residues: CSVAGASNQPQHF.

This chain joins TRBV10-2 and TRBJ2-2; weak D call: TRBD2 (7 bases). V gave up 8 bases and J gave up 2 bases, with 12 bases separating them. The CDR3 extends over 14 amino acids. Germline V gene data show CDR1 as WSHSY and CDR2 as SAAADI. The CDR3 sequence: CASRGGGNTGELFF. CDR3 nucleotide sequence: TGCGCCAGCCGAGGGGGGGGTAACACCGGGGAGCTGTTTTTT.

V and J are TRBV5-1 and TRBJ2-3; TRBD1 agrees at 7 bases. This CDR3 is 16 amino acids long. V trimming: 0 bases; J trimming: 4 bases; junction bases outside the gene matches: 8. CDR1 and CDR2 (germline): SGHRS, YFSETQ. In DNA, the CDR3 is TGCGCCAGCAGCTTGGGACAGGGCAGACAGGCAGATACGCAGTATTTT. It encodes CASSLGQGRQADTQYF.

The J gene is TRBJ2-1, the V gene TRBV10-3, with D perhaps matching TRBD1 (6 bases). The germline V and J ends were trimmed by 3 bases and 5 bases, with 14 bases remaining between them. CDR1 ENHRY and CDR2 SYGVKD come from the germline V gene. The CDR3 runs to 15 residues. Here the CDR3 DNA reads TGTGCCATCAGTGATAGGCAGGGGTCCAACAATGAGCAGTTCTTC. Its protein is CAISDRQGSNNEQFF.

The rearrangement links TRBV9 to TRBJ1-2; tentative D call: TRBD1 (5 bases). The V end lost 4 bases, the J end lost 2 bases, and 15 bases lay between the germline ends. Germline V gene data show CDR1 as SGDLS and CDR2 as YYNGEE. The CDR3 is made up of 15 amino acids. Here the CDR3 DNA reads TGTGCCAGCAGCCCGAGCGGGGGGGGAAACTATGGCTACACCTTC. It is translated as CASSPSGGGNYGYTF.